Below, one TCR beta chain is given with its context. What it binds is not known. Incorporated into the TCR beta cDNA libraries were unique molecular identifiers, which served to reduce PCR and sequencing biases. Out of 1 to 10 million T cells, roughly 0.5 million cDNA molecules were generated. Via MiXCR, TCRdb re-called the PCR reads, giving one row per CDR3 protein. The sample has around 770,000 distinct CDR3 sequences, 46% seen once; the top ten hold roughly 4.9%. This specimen belongs to a study of post-analysis software for immune sequencing data. Study context: Some patients lacked subtype; others had relapsing-remitting, secondary progressive or progressive-relapsing disease. Broader study findings: Batch-mates among the samples co-clustered strongly by F measure. Compared against controls, patients with multiple sclerosis displayed significantly lower normalized Chao1 diversity. TRBV segments more frequent in patients than in controls numbered roughly 5 and included TRBV5-6, TRBV5-1 and TRBV20-1.

The CDR3 loop spans 12 amino acids. From germline, CDR1 is MNHNS and CDR2 SASEGT. The V and J ends lost 6 bases and 8 bases, in that order; junction bases with no gene match: 5. Sequences were obtained from blood. This chain connects TRBV6-1 to TRBJ1-2; 8 positions match TRBD1. The receptor was isolated from a girl aged 5 to 17 with multiple sclerosis. The CDR3 nucleotides are TGTGCCAGCAGCAGGGGGCTTGAAGGCTACACCTTC. As protein: CASSRGLEGYTF.